The sequence of this T cell receptor (beta chain) was determined in a study of blood T cell repertoires in COVID-19. Per the original methods: Nucleated cell number was recorded as an estimate derived from reference gene primer amplification. The repertoire was sequenced with immunoSEQ multiplex PCR; TCRdb's copy has only in-frame clones and lacks some. D and trimming come from the DNA, and the V and J calls and clone size come from that table. In the table there are roughly 180,000 clones, roughly 87% of which are singletons. Sequences were obtained from PBMCs or T cells enriched from blood (not recorded which). This sequence originates from a woman aged 25 to 45 who had recovered from COVID-19.

As DNA, the CDR3 is TGTGCCAGCAGCGCCGACAGGGGTACCTACAATGAGCAGTTCTTC. This gives the protein CASSADRGTYNEQFF. This sequence joins TRBV9 and TRBJ2-1; TRBD1 matches 8 bases. CDR1 is SGDLS and CDR2 is YYNGEE in the germline V gene. This CDR3 spans 15 amino acids. The junction had 4 bases not matched to a gene; V was cut back by 3 bases and J by 2 bases.